Following are 14 T cell receptor beta chains from one sample sequenced in a study of shared clonotypes between healthy human individuals. In the naive CD8 group, cells lacked CD45RO and were positively selected for CCR7, so terminally differentiated effector memory CD45RA+ cells were left out. TCRdb's copy holds only in-frame clones and misses some; the assay was immunoSEQ multiplex PCR. The sample yields about 1,900,000 clones, approximately 94% seen once. The sequencing input was naive CD8+ T cells sorted from blood. These receptors were collected from a man aged 18 to 29 in good health.

The rearrangement joins TRBV30 to TRBJ1-2, with no clear D. The CDR3 length is 13 residues. Per the germline V gene, CDR1 is GTSNPN and CDR2 is SVGIG (reference sequence). V dropped 2 bases and J dropped 8 bases, with 15 bases sitting between them. The CDR3: CAWSMTNGWGYTF. The CDR3 nucleotides read TGTGCCTGGAGTATGACCAACGGGTGGGGCTACACCTTC.

The rearrangement joins TRBV27 to TRBJ2-2; 7 bases match TRBD1. Germline CDR1 and CDR2: MNHEY and SMNVEV (reference sequence). The CDR3 has 20 residues. Trimming removed 3 bases from V and 2 bases from J; junction bases left unmatched: 18. The CDR3 DNA sequence: TGTGCCAGCAGTTTGTCCCATGATGGGGAGAGGGGGCTAAACACCGGGGAGCTGTTTTTT. Encoded protein: CASSLSHDGERGLNTGELFF.

This clone was counted a single time. The rearrangement joins TRBV29-1 to TRBJ2-1; 8 nucleotides match TRBD1. Germline CDR1 is SQVTM and CDR2 is ANQGSEA. V shed 4 bases and J 5 bases; nucleotides not matched to a gene: 4. The CDR3 sequence is 13 residues long. This chain's CDR3 is CSVVDRADNEQFF. The CDR3, as DNA: TGCAGCGTTGTGGACAGGGCTGACAATGAGCAGTTCTTC.

The chain links TRBV28 to TRBJ2-7; 8 nucleotides agree with TRBD2. The CDR3 loop spans 14 amino acids. CDR1 is MDHEN and CDR2 is SYDVKM in the germline V gene. V dropped 5 bases and J dropped 3; count of bases not matched to a gene: 6. Written as DNA, the CDR3 is TGTGCCAGCAGTGCCCCGGGACTAGTCTACGAGCAGTACTTC. It codes for CASSAPGLVYEQYF.

This clone appeared a few times. This chain connects TRBV27 to TRBJ1-2; D remains unclear. This CDR3 comprises 12 residues. V lost 5 bases to trimming and J lost 4 bases, with 8 bases between them. Germline V gives CDR1 MNHEY, CDR2 SMNVEV (reference sequence). The CDR3 is CASSPLGYGYTF. CDR3 DNA sequence: TGTGCCAGCAGTCCCCTCGGCTATGGCTACACCTTC.

The chain recombines TRBV7-2 with TRBJ1-4, with D maybe TRBD1 (5 bases). V shed 1 base and J shed 5 bases, with 23 bases lying between them. Germline V gene data show CDR1 as SGHTA and CDR2 as FQGNSA. The length of the CDR3 is 19 residues. The CDR3 nucleotides are TGTGCCAGCAGCTTAGAGCGCATGGCAGGGACCCCCTTAAATGAAAAACTGTTTTTT. Protein product: CASSLERMAGTPLNEKLFF.

This chain uses TRBV6-5 with TRBJ2-3, with TRBD1 as a possible D gene (6 bases). With 4 bases removed from V and 2 bases from J, the gap between germline ends came to 13 bases. Per the germline V gene, CDR1 is MNHEY and CDR2 is SVGAGI. The CDR3 has 15 residues. The CDR3 sequence: CASSLRDTHTDTQYF. CDR3 coding DNA: TGTGCCAGCAGTTTACGGGACACTCACACAGATACGCAGTATTTT.

The chain couples TRBV7-2 to TRBJ2-7, with TRBD1 matching over 9 bases. There are 14 residues in the CDR3. Germline V lookup: CDR1 SGHTA, CDR2 FQGNSA. Germline trimming cut 5 bases from V and 3 bases from J; bases unmatched to any gene: 5. CDR3 loop: CASSPGQGGYEQYF. In DNA, the CDR3 is TGTGCCAGCAGCCCGGGACAGGGAGGCTACGAGCAGTACTTC.

The chain carries TRBV4-2 and TRBJ1-5, with 8 bases lining up with TRBD1. V gave up 1 base and J gave up 4 bases; unmatched junction bases: 0. The germline gives CDR1 LGHNA, CDR2 YNFKEQ. The length of the CDR3 is 14 residues. This chain's CDR3 is CASSQGTGNQPQHF. The DNA of the CDR3 is TGTGCCAGCAGCCAAGGGACAGGGAATCAGCCCCAGCATTTT.

The CDR3 sequence is CATLGDSYEQYF. Here the CDR3 DNA reads TGTGCCACCTTGGGAGACTCCTACGAGCAGTACTTC. V gene TRBV19 combines with J gene TRBJ2-7; tentative D call: TRBD2 (5 bases). V was shortened by 10 bases and J by 0 bases, with 10 bases between the two germline ends. The CDR3 is 12 amino acids. CDR1 LNHDA and CDR2 SQIVND come from the germline V gene (reference sequence).

The DNA of the CDR3 is TGTGCCAGCAGCCCCGGACAGGGTTATAATTCACCCCTCCACTTT. This encodes CASSPGQGYNSPLHF. The chain couples TRBV13 to TRBJ1-6; TRBD1 agrees at 8 bases. Trimming at V came to 5 bases and at J to 4 bases, leaving 4 bases not matched to a gene. The CDR3 consists of 15 residues. Germline V CDR1 and CDR2: PRHDT, FYEKMQ (reference sequence).

This clone was counted once. V gene TRBV5-1 combines with J gene TRBJ1-2, with TRBD1 matching over 10 bases. CDR1 is SGHRS and CDR2 is YFSETQ in the germline V gene. The length of the CDR3 is 16 residues. The V gene end was trimmed by 4 bases and the J gene end by 6 bases; junction bases not matched to a gene: 12. In DNA, the CDR3 is TGCGCCAGCAGCCCGGCCGGGACAGGGGCTCTCGATGGCTACACCTTC. It yields the protein CASSPAGTGALDGYTF.

The chain is built from TRBV6-5 and TRBJ2-7; TRBD2 aligns across 8 bases. CDR3 length equals 14 residues. Germline assignment: CDR1 MNHEY and CDR2 SVGAGI. The trim removed 2 bases at V and 5 bases at J, leaving 5 bases unmatched. CDR3 loop: CASSYTGLGDEQYF. The CDR3 bases are TGTGCCAGCAGTTACACGGGACTAGGGGACGAGCAGTACTTC.

This chain uses TRBV4-3 with TRBJ1-1; no firm D call. Germline CDR1 LGHNA, CDR2 YSLEER. Deletions cut 1 base from V and 9 bases from J, with 18 bases between. The CDR3 is 15 amino acids. CDR3: CASSQVLSDGVKAFF. For the CDR3, the DNA is TGCGCCAGCAGCCAAGTCCTTAGTGACGGGGTGAAAGCTTTCTTT.